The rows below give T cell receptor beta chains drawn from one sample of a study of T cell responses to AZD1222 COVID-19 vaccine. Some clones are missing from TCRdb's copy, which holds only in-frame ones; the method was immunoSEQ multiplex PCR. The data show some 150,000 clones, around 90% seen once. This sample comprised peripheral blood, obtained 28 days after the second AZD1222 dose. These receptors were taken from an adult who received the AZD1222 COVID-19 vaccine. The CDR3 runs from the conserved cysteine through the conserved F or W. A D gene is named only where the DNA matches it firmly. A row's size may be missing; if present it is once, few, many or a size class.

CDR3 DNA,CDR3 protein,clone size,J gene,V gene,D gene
TGTGCCAGCAGTTACTCGCGGGCTGAGCAGTTCTTC,CASSYSRAEQFF,once,TRBJ2-1,TRBV6-2/TRBV6-3,-
TGCGCCAGCAGCTCCGGGACTAGCGGCAATGAGCAGTTCTTC,CASSSGTSGNEQFF,few,TRBJ2-1,TRBV10-1,TRBD2
TGTGCCAGCAGCCCCTCTCCAGCGGGAGGGAACGAGCAGTACTTC,CASSPSPAGGNEQYF,-,TRBJ2-7,TRBV13,TRBD2
TGTGCCTGGAGGCACGGGGCAGGAGGCGTGCAACTGTTTTTT,CAWRHGAGGVQLFF,once,TRBJ1-4,TRBV30,-
TGTGCCAGCAGCCAAGATCTCGAGCCCCGCCGGTTCTTC,CASSQDLEPRRFF,-,TRBJ2-1,TRBV4-2,-
TGTGCCAGCAGCTTAGTAGGGGGGGGCCGAAGCAATCAGCCCCAGCATTTT,CASSLVGGGRSNQPQHF,-,TRBJ1-5,TRBV7-2,-
TGTGCCAGCAGCTTAAGAGGTAGCGTACCTATCTACGAGCAGTACTTC,CASSLRGSVPIYEQYF,-,TRBJ2-7,TRBV7-3,-
TGTGCCAGCACTCCGAATGGGCTACCTGGGGATACGCAGTATTTT,CASTPNGLPGDTQYF,few,TRBJ2-3,TRBV9,-
TGTGCCAGCAATTCCCTCCTACTCGGCGAGGGCTACACCTTC,CASNSLLLGEGYTF,-,TRBJ1-2,TRBV28,-
TGTGCCAGCAGTTTCACAACAGGGGAGAGGTACACCGGGGAGCTGTTTTTT,CASSFTTGERYTGELFF,-,TRBJ2-2,TRBV28,TRBD1
TGTGCCAGCAGTCTAGAGGGGTATTTGAACACTGAAGCTTTCTTT,CASSLEGYLNTEAFF,-,TRBJ1-1,TRBV6-4,-
TGCAGCGTTGGCCCGACAGGGCGCGGCTACGAGCAGTACTTC,CSVGPTGRGYEQYF,-,TRBJ2-7,TRBV29-1,TRBD1
TGTGCCAGCAGCCAAGGGGCAGGATTTAATTCACCCCTCCACTTT,CASSQGAGFNSPLHF,-,TRBJ1-6,TRBV3-1/TRBV3-2,-
TGTGCCAGCAGCCAAGCCTACGAGCAGTACTTC,CASSQAYEQYF,-,TRBJ2-7,TRBV25-1,-
TGTGCCAGCAGCCAAGAGGGGGATTTAGTGACCAGAAGTTGGGCTTTCTTT,CASSQEGDLVTRSWAFF,-,TRBJ1-1,TRBV4-2,-
TGCGCCAGCAGTCTTACCCCCCAGAGGTTCTTC,CASSLTPQRFF,-,TRBJ2-7,TRBV10-1,-
TGTGCCACCAGTGATAGGGCTAGCGGGAGAGGGTCCTACAATGAGCAGTTCTTC,CATSDRASGRGSYNEQFF,-,TRBJ2-1,TRBV24-1,TRBD2
TGTGCCAGTAGTATCGCTCTATCTAGCGGGACCTACGAGCAGTACTTC,CASSIALSSGTYEQYF,-,TRBJ2-7,TRBV19,TRBD2
TGTGCCACCAGTGATTTCGCTGGAAACACCATATATTTT,CATSDFAGNTIYF,once,TRBJ1-3,TRBV24-1,-
TGTGCCAGTAGACCCGGGACGGCCTCCTACGAGCAGTACTTC,CASRPGTASYEQYF,-,TRBJ2-7,TRBV19,-
TGTGCCAGCAGCGCGACGCCGGGACAGGTGGACACTGAAGCTTTCTTT,CASSATPGQVDTEAFF,-,TRBJ1-1,TRBV7-6,TRBD1
TGTGCCAGCTCGCCGGGCCTTGGAGGTGAAAAACTGTTTTTT,CASSPGLGGEKLFF,-,TRBJ1-4,TRBV18,-
TGTGCCAGCAGTCTACAGGGACCAAACTATGGCTACACCTTC,CASSLQGPNYGYTF,once,TRBJ1-2,TRBV6-5,-
TGCAGCTGGTGGGGGTCGGCTGGCTACACCTTC,CSWWGSAGYTF,-,TRBJ1-2,TRBV20-1,-
TGCAGCGTTGGGGTTCCCCGGGACCGTGGCTACACCTTC,CSVGVPRDRGYTF,-,TRBJ1-2,TRBV29-1,-
TGTGCCAGCAGCCAAGATCTCTGGCAAAGCCAAGAGACCCGGTACTTC,CASSQDLWQSQETRYF,-,TRBJ2-5,TRBV4-2,-